The text below deals with one TCR beta chain. The table came from immunoSEQ multiplex PCR; TCRdb's copy has only in-frame clones and leaves some out. The table records about 150,000 clones, about nine tenths of them present only once. Participant reports of clinical history set cohort assignment. Within the 2 weeks before study entry, each person in the exposed group met a COVID-19 case. This specimen comes from a study of blood T cell repertoires in COVID-19. The sequencing sample was made of PBMCs or T cells enriched from blood (not recorded which). The receptor was isolated from a woman aged 40-49 years who had been exposed to COVID-19.

The CDR3 DNA reads TGCGCCAGCAGCTTGAAATACCAGGCAAATTCCTACGAGCAGTACTTC. Its translation is CASSLKYQANSYEQYF. The chain has TRBV5-1 and TRBJ2-7; no clear D gene. Per germline, CDR1 SGHRS and CDR2 YFSETQ. The length of the CDR3 is 16 residues. V lost 1 base and J 1 base, leaving 15 bases between the germline ends. Full variable domain (missing parts from reference TRBV5-1 and TRBJ2-7): KAGVTQTPRYLIKTRGQQVTLSCSPISGHRSVSWYQQTPGQGLQFLFEYFSETQRNKGNFPGRFSGRQFSNSRSEMNVSTLELGDSALYLCASSLKYQANSYEQYFGPGTRLTVT.